The clone carrying this T cell receptor beta chain came up once. Its antigen is still unknown. The sample is drawn from a study of blood T cells in healthy people across ages. General observations from the study: Both higher diversity and more naive CD4+ cells marked long-lived donors when set against aged donors.

From germline, CDR1 is SGHVS and CDR2 FQNEAQ. This CDR3 has 18 amino acids. V gave up 5 bases and J gave up 1 base, with 21 bases separating them. Using a J-beta primer mix together with a sample-barcoded 5' primer, a second PCR was run for roughly 6 to 12 cycles. Unique molecular identifiers of 12 random nucleotides labeled each cDNA. All samples yielded 2.5 million or more CDR3-containing paired-end reads. In TCRdb, the 5' RACE reads were re-called with MiXCR into one record per CDR3 protein. The repertoire holds roughly 1.9 million distinct CDR3 sequences, with approximately 40% as singletons. The genes are TRBV7-8 and TRBJ1-5; no clear D gene. The sample taken for sequencing was blood. The source is a human donor in good health. CDR3 DNA sequence: TGTGCCAGCAGCCGTAGAGAAACGTTTGAACGAAGCAATCAGCCCCAGCATTTT. Its protein is CASSRRETFERSNQPQHF.